These 24 T cell receptor beta chains share one sample of origin, sequenced in a study of technical replicates of blood from a handful of donors. This table comes from immunoSEQ multiplex PCR, and its TCRdb copy is limited to in-frame clones, with some not included. The repertoire has tens of thousands of clones, 85% to 95% of them found once; the top ten carry over 0.2%. The sequenced material came from T cells isolated from PBMCs. These receptors originate from a human donor in good health.

This clone was observed once. The V call is TRBV29-1, the J call TRBJ1-3; D ambiguous. V dropped 4 bases and J dropped 0 bases, with 7 bases sitting between them. This CDR3 has 13 residues. Germline CDR1 and CDR2: SQVTM and ANQGSEA. The CDR3 protein is CSVAHSSGNTIYF. CDR3 bases: TGCAGCGTTGCCCATAGCTCTGGAAACACCATATATTTT.

The gene calls are TRBV10-3 and TRBJ2-3; 8 nucleotides agree with TRBD2. Germline loops: CDR1 ENHRY, CDR2 SYGVKD. The CDR3 covers 15 residues. Germline trimming cut 10 bases from V and 4 bases from J; bases unmatched to any gene: 13. This CDR3 reads CATRFRAGGPDTQYF. The CDR3, as DNA: TGTGCCACGCGTTTTAGGGCGGGGGGCCCAGATACGCAGTATTTT.

This clone was detected once. The gene calls are TRBV1 and TRBJ2-2; the DNA was not used to check the table's D call, TRBD1. TRBV1 is a listed pseudogene. The CDR3 runs 20 residues. In nucleotides, the CDR3 is TGCACCAGCAGCCGCCCAGGGGGACCCTCGCAGCCTCCAAACACCGGGGAGCTGTTTTTT. Amino acid sequence: CTSSRPGGPSQPPNTGELFF.

This rearrangement joins TRBV15 to TRBJ2-1; tentatively, D is TRBD2 (6 bases). V was pared by 3 bases and J by 5 bases, with 20 bases between. Germline V gene sequence: CDR1 LNHNV, CDR2 YYDKDF (reference sequence). This CDR3 comprises 17 residues. CDR3 DNA sequence: TGTGCCACCAGCAGGGATCCTCCGGGACTGTTGAACAATGAGCAGTTCTTC. Translated, it gives CATSRDPPGLLNNEQFF.

The V and J genes are TRBV6-6 and TRBJ2-5; weak D call: TRBD2 (5 bases). The CDR3 is 14 amino acids. CDR1 is MNHNY, CDR2 SVGAGI, per germline (reference sequence). The V end was cut by 7 bases, the J end by 5 bases, with 17 bases between. The CDR3 nucleotides read TGTGCCAGCACTCCGCGGGCGCCGCCGGAGACCCAGTACTTC. Its protein is CASTPRAPPETQYF.

This clone appeared a single time. The chain has TRBV7-2 and TRBJ1-1; D ambiguous. The CDR3 is 12 residues long. V dropped 0 bases and J dropped 11 bases, with 10 bases sitting between them. Germline values: CDR1 SGHTA, CDR2 FQGNSA. The CDR3 protein is CASSLAASWAFF. CDR3 DNA sequence: TGTGCCAGCAGCTTAGCGGCCAGTTGGGCTTTCTTT.

The chain joins TRBV5-8 to TRBJ2-3; 7 nucleotides line up with TRBD2. CDR1 is SGHTS and CDR2 is YDEGEE in the germline V gene. The CDR3 has 16 residues. V lost 0 bases and J lost 0; bases outside the gene matches: 4. CDR3 bases: TGTGCCAGCAGCTTGGGACTAGCACGTAGCACAGATACGCAGTATTTT. Residues: CASSLGLARSTDTQYF.

CDR3 region: CAWSVLRGRPNYGYTF. CDR3 DNA: TGTGCCTGGAGTGTCCTCAGGGGGCGACCAAACTATGGCTACACCTTC. This rearrangement joins TRBV30 to TRBJ1-2; 8 bases agree with TRBD1. This CDR3 is 16 amino acids long. From germline, CDR1 is GTSNPN and CDR2 SVGIG (reference sequence). V lost 0 bases and J lost 2; bases outside the gene matches: 8.

This rearrangement joins TRBV6-5 to TRBJ1-4; weak D call: TRBD1 (6 bases). Germline values: CDR1 MNHEY, CDR2 SVGAGI. V lost 6 bases to trimming and J lost 2 bases, with 13 bases between them. The CDR3 has 15 residues. The CDR3, as DNA: TGTGCCAGCAGGCCCCCTACAGGGACTAATGAAAAACTGTTTTTT. Translation gives CASRPPTGTNEKLFF.

This rearrangement joins TRBV19 to TRBJ2-1; 7 nucleotides line up with TRBD2. This CDR3 contains 12 residues. The J segment lost 6 bases and the V segment lost 4 bases, leaving 0 bases of the junction unmatched. Germline V gives CDR1 LNHDA, CDR2 SQIVND (reference sequence). Here the CDR3 DNA reads TGTGCCAGTAGTACTAGCGGCAATGAGCAGTTCTTC. Translation gives CASSTSGNEQFF.

The V gene is TRBV27, the J gene TRBJ1-2; D is possibly TRBD1 (6 bases). Per the germline V gene, CDR1 is MNHEY and CDR2 is SMNVEV (reference sequence). V lost 4 bases to trimming and J lost 2 bases, with 14 bases between them. The CDR3 runs to 15 residues. The DNA of the CDR3 is TGTGCCAGCAGTTCTCCCCTCACAGGGAACTATGGCTACACCTTC. This encodes CASSSPLTGNYGYTF.

The rearrangement links TRBV15 to TRBJ2-6, with D unclear. The germline V gene has CDR1 LNHNV and CDR2 YYDKDF (reference sequence). V lost 5 bases to trimming and J lost 0 bases, with 14 bases between them. The CDR3 is 17 residues long. CDR3 amino acids: CATSLVSGYSGANVLTF. The CDR3 region has the DNA TGTGCCACCAGCCTAGTGTCGGGTTACTCTGGGGCCAACGTCCTGACTTTC. Variable domain in full (rest from reference TRBV15 and TRBJ2-6): DAMVIQNPRYQVTQFGKPVTLSCSQTLNHNVMYWYQQKSSQAPKLLFHYYDKDFNNEADTPDNFQSRRPNTSFCFLDIRSPGLGDTAMYLCATSLVSGYSGANVLTFGAGSRLTVL.

The rearrangement uses TRBV5-4 and TRBJ2-7, with D possibly matching TRBD1 (5 bases). Trimming took off 0 bases at V and 2 bases at J, with 15 bases between the two ends. This CDR3 spans 16 amino acids. Germline CDR1 and CDR2: SGHNT and YYREEE (reference sequence). This CDR3 is CASSLGRRTSPYEQYF. Written as DNA, the CDR3 is TGTGCCAGCAGCTTGGGTCGGCGGACATCTCCCTACGAGCAGTACTTC.

This chain links TRBV28 with TRBJ2-7; D is unclear. CDR1 and CDR2 (germline): MDHEN, SYDVKM. The CDR3 sequence is 14 residues long. V lost 2 bases and J 2 bases, leaving 10 bases between the germline ends. CDR3 nucleotide sequence: TGTGCCAGCAGTTTACCTACAGTAGCCTACGAGCAGTACTTC. This translates into CASSLPTVAYEQYF.

The chain has TRBV5-1 and TRBJ1-2; D perhaps matches TRBD1 (6 bases). V shed 0 bases and J shed 5 bases, with 14 bases lying between them. CDR1 and CDR2 from the germline V gene are SGHRS and YFSETQ. The CDR3 covers 15 residues. Here the CDR3 DNA reads TGCGCCAGCAGCTTGGTGGACAGAATAACTTATGGCTACACCTTC. Amino acid sequence: CASSLVDRITYGYTF.

This chain joins TRBV6-1 and TRBJ2-7; the match to TRBD1 covers 10 bases. Per the germline V gene, CDR1 is MNHNS and CDR2 is SASEGT. V lost 3 bases and J lost 5; bases outside the gene matches: 1. There are 13 residues in the CDR3. The CDR3 here is CASSEDRGNEQYF. In nucleotides, the CDR3 is TGTGCCAGCAGTGAGGACAGGGGGAACGAGCAGTACTTC.

The rearrangement links TRBV7-8 to TRBJ2-7; D is unresolved. Trimming took off 5 bases at V and 1 base at J, with 6 bases between the two ends. In germline, CDR1 is SGHVS, CDR2 FQNEAQ. The CDR3 consists of 12 residues. The CDR3 protein is CASSPQSYEQYF. CDR3 nucleotides: TGTGCCAGCAGCCCACAATCCTACGAGCAGTACTTC.

The chain joins TRBV19 to TRBJ1-2; TRBD1 aligns across 7 bases. After removal of 3 bases from V and 3 bases from J, the junction contained 7 bases not matched to a gene. This CDR3 is 15 amino acids long. Germline CDR1 reads LNHDA; CDR2 reads SQIVND (reference sequence). CDR3: CASSILWDSHYGYTF. CDR3 bases: TGTGCCAGTAGTATCCTTTGGGACAGCCACTATGGCTACACCTTC.

In regard to this clone: The same CDR3 arises from other DNA sequences in this sample as well. The chain has TRBV28 and TRBJ2-7, with D possibly being TRBD2 (5 bases). The germline V gene encodes CDR1 MDHEN and CDR2 SYDVKM. The V end lost 2 bases, the J end lost 4 bases, and 6 bases lay between the germline ends. The CDR3 sequence is 12 residues long. The CDR3 nucleotides are TGTGCCAGCAGTTTAAGCGGTTACGAGCAGTACTTC. As protein: CASSLSGYEQYF.

This rearrangement joins TRBV19 to TRBJ2-7, with TRBD1 identical over 8 bases. The V gene end was trimmed by 1 base and the J gene end by 5 bases; junction bases not matched to a gene: 16. The CDR3 runs to 18 residues. The germline gives CDR1 LNHDA, CDR2 SQIVND (reference sequence). The chain's CDR3 is CASSIGRGVGTGRHEQYF. Written as DNA, the CDR3 is TGTGCCAGTAGTATAGGGCGCGGAGTGGGGACAGGCAGGCACGAGCAGTACTTC. The full variable domain, in which reference TRBV19 and TRBJ2-7 provide the parts outside the CDR3, is DGGITQSPKYLFRKEGQNVTLSCEQNLNHDAMYWYRQDPGQGLRLIYYSQIVNDFQKGDIAEGYSVSREKKESFPLTVTSAQKNPTAFYLCASSIGRGVGTGRHEQYFGPGTRLTVT.

The genes are TRBV2 and TRBJ2-5, with D perhaps TRBD1 (6 bases). The J call could be wrong; TRBJ2-7 is a better fit for the DNA end. The CDR3 contains 15 residues. The germline V gene has CDR1 SNHLY and CDR2 FYNNEI. CDR3 sequence: CASSKLDSQSYEQYF. CDR3 coding DNA: TGTGCCAGCAGTAAGTTGGACAGCCAATCCTACGAGCAGTACTTC.

This chain connects TRBV27 to TRBJ2-7; a possible D gene is TRBD1 (6 bases). V lost 2 bases and J 0 bases, leaving 8 bases between the germline ends. This CDR3 spans 14 amino acids. CDR1 MNHEY and CDR2 SMNVEV come from the germline V gene (reference sequence). In DNA form, the CDR3 reads TGTGCCAGCAGTTTACACAGGGCCTCCTACGAGCAGTACTTC. Translation gives CASSLHRASYEQYF.

The chain links TRBV9 to TRBJ2-1; no clear D gene. The CDR3 runs to 15 residues. Trimming pared 4 bases from V and 0 bases from J, leaving 11 bases between. The germline CDR1 and CDR2 sequences are SGDLS and YYNGEE. The CDR3 DNA reads as TGTGCCAGCAGCTCCCAGGCGAGCTCCTACAATGAGCAGTTCTTC. Its protein product is CASSSQASSYNEQFF.

V and J are TRBV5-1 and TRBJ1-1; D possibly corresponds to TRBD1 (5 bases). The ends were cut back, 4 bases at V and 1 base at J, with 11 bases in the middle. Looked up from germline, CDR1 is SGHRS and CDR2 is YFSETQ. The CDR3 has 14 residues. CDR3 coding DNA: TGCGCCAGCAGCACTTCAGACAGGAACACTGAAGCTTTCTTT. Its translation is CASSTSDRNTEAFF.